What follows describes a single T cell receptor (beta chain). This record belongs to a study of cytomegalovirus exposure and HLA in healthy donors. Researchers ran the PCR with 60 Vbeta and 13 Jbeta primers. Sequencing was performed with immunoSEQ multiplex PCR; in TCRdb, only in-frame clones are kept and a portion is missing. Of more than 100,000 clones in the sample, approximately 87% were seen once. V lost 3 bases and J 6 bases, leaving 13 bases between the germline ends. This CDR3 comprises 14 residues. Looked up from germline, CDR1 is SGHAT and CDR2 is FQNNGV. The sequence was collected from a woman in her thirties in good health and CMV-seronegative. The V call is TRBV11-2, the J call TRBJ2-3, with D perhaps matching TRBD2 (6 bases). The sequencing input was PBMCs. The CDR3 reads CASSFELSGDTQYF. The DNA for the CDR3 is TGTGCCAGCAGCTTCGAGCTCAGCGGGGATACGCAGTATTTT.